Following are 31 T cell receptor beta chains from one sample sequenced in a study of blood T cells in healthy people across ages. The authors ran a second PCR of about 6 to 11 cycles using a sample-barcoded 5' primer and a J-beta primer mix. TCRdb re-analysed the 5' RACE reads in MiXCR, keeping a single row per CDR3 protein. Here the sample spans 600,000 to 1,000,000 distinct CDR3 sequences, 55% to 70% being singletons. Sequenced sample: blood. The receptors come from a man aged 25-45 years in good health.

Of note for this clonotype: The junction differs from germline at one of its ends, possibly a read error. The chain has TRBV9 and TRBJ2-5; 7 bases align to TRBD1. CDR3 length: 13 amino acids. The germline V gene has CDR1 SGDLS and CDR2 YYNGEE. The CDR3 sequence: CSSSVGQEETQYF. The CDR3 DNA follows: TGTTCCAGCAGCGTCGGACAGGAAGAGACCCAGTACTTC. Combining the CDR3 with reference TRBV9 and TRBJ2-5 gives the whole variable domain DSGVTQTPKHLITATGQRVTLRCSPRSGDLSVYWYQQSLDQGLQFLIQYYNGEERAKGNILERFSAQQFPDLHSELNLSSLELGDSALYFCSSSVGQEETQYFGPGTRLLVL.

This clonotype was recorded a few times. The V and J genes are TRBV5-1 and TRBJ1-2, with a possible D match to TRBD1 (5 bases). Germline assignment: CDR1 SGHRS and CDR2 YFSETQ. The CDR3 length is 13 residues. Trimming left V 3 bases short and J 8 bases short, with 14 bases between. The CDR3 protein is CASSYGTEGGYTF. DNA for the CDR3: TGCGCCAGCAGCTACGGGACCGAGGGAGGCTACACCTTC.

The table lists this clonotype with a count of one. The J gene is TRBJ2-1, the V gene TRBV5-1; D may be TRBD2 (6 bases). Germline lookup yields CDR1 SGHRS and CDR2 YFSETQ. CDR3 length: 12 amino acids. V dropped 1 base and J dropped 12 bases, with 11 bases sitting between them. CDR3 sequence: CASSLQEGPQFF. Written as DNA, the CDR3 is TGCGCCAGCAGCTTGCAGGAGGGCCCGCAGTTCTTC.

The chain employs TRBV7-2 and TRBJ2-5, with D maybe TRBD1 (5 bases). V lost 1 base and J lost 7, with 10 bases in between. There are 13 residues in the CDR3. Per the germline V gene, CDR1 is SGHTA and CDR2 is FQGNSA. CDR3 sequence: CASSLEERGTQYF. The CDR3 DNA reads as TGTGCCAGCAGCTTAGAAGAAAGGGGGACCCAGTACTTC. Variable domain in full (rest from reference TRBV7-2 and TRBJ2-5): GAGVSQSPSNKVTEKGKDVELRCDPISGHTALYWYRQSLGQGLEFLIYFQGNSAPDKSGLPSDRFSAERTGGSVSTLTIQRTQQEDSAVYLCASSLEERGTQYFGPGTRLLVL.

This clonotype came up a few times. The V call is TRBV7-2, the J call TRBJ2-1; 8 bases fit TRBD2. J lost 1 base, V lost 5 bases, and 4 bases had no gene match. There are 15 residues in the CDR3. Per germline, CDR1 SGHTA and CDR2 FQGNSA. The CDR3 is CASSQSGSSYNEQFF. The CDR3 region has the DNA TGTGCCAGCAGCCAGAGCGGGAGTTCCTACAATGAGCAGTTCTTC.

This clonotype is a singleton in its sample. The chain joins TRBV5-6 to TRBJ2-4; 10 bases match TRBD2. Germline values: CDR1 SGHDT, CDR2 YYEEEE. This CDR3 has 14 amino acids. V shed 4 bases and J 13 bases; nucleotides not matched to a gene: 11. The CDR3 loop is CASSVSGGPRAQYF. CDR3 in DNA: TGTGCCAGCAGCGTTAGCGGGGGGCCACGGGCCCAGTACTTC.

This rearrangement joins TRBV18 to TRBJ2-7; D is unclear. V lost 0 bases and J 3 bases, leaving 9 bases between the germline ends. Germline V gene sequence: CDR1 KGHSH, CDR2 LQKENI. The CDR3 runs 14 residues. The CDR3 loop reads CASSPPGQYYEQYF. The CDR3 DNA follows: TGTGCCAGCTCACCACCAGGGCAGTACTACGAGCAGTACTTC.

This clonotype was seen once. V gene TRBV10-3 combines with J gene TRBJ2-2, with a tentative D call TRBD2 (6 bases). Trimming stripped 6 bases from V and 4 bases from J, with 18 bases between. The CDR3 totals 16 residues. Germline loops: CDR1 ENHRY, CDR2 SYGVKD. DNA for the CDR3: TGTGCCATCAGGGAGACTCATGAGGAGGGCACCGGGGAGCTGTTTTTT. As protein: CAIRETHEEGTGELFF.

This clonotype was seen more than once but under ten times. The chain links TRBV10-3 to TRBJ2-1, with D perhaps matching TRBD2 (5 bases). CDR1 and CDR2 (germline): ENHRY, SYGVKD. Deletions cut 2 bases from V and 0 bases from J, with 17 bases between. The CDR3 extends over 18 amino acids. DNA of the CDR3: TGTGCCATCAGTGAGCGGTCGGGGTTTGGGAGCTCCTACAATGAGCAGTTCTTC. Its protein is CAISERSGFGSSYNEQFF.

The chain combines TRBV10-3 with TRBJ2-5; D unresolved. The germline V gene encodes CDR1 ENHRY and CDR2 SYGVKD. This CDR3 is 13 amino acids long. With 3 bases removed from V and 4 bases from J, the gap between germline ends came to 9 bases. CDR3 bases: TGTGCCATCAGTGACGGTCCTCGAGAGACCCAGTACTTC. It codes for CAISDGPRETQYF.

Here the CDR3 reads CASSQDRLDGEAFF. The CDR3 bases are TGTGCCAGCAGCCAAGACCGTCTGGATGGTGAAGCTTTCTTT. The chain uses TRBV4-2 and TRBJ1-1, with unresolved D. CDR3 length: 14 amino acids. The V gene's germline CDR1 is LGHNA and CDR2 YNFKEQ. V gave up 0 bases and J gave up 7 bases, with 12 bases separating them.

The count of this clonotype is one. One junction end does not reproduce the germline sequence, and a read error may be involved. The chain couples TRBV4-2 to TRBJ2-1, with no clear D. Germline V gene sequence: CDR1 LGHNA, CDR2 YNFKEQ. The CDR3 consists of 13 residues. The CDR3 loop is CAISRPSPDEQFF. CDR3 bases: TGTGCCATCAGCCGCCCATCCCCGGATGAGCAGTTCTTC.

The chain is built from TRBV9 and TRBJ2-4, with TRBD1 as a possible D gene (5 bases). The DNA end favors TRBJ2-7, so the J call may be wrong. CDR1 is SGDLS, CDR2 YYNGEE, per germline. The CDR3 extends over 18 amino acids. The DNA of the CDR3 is TGTGCCAGCAGCGTAGGCCCTTGGGGCGGCGATACAAGCTACGAGCAGTACTTC. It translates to CASSVGPWGGDTSYEQYF.

The CDR3 is CSATKPSGGYNEQFF. The CDR3 bases are TGCAGTGCCACAAAGCCTAGCGGGGGGTACAATGAGCAGTTCTTC. The chain is built from TRBV20-1 and TRBJ2-1, with 11 positions matching TRBD2. CDR1 is DFQATT and CDR2 is SNEGSKA in the germline V gene (reference sequence). This CDR3 contains 15 residues. Trimming removed 6 bases from V and 4 bases from J; junction bases left unmatched: 8.

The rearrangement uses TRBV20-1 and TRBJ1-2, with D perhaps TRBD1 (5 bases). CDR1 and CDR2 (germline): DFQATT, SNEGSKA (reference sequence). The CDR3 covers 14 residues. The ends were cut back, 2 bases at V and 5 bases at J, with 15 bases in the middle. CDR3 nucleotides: TGCAGTGCTAGACCCCCCGGGGGGGGTTATGGCTACACCTTC. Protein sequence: CSARPPGGGYGYTF.

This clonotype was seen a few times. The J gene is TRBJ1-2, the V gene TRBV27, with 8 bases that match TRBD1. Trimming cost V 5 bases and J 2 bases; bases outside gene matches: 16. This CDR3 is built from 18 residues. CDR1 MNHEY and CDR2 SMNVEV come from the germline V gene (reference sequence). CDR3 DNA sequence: TGTGCCAGCAGTCGGGACAGGAAGAAAGCATACTCGAACTATGGCTACACCTTC. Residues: CASSRDRKKAYSNYGYTF.

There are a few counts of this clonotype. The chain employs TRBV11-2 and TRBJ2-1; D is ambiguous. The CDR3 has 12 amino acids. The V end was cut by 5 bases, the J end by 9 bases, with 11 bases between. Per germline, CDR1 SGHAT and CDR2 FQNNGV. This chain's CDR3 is CASSSSIREQFF. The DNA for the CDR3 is TGTGCCAGCAGCAGTTCCATCCGTGAGCAGTTCTTC.

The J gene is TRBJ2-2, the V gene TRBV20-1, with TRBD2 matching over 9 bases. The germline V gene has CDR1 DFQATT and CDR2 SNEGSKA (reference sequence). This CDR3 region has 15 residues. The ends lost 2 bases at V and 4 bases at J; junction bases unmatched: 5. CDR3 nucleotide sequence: TGCAGTGCTAGACAGCGCGGGGGGGCCACCGGGGAGCTGTTTTTT. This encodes CSARQRGGATGELFF.

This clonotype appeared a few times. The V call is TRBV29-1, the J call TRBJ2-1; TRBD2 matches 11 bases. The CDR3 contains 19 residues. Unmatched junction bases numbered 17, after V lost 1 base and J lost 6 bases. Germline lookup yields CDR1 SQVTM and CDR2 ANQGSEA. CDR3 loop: CSVEGRRLAGSALGNEQFF. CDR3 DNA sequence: TGCAGCGTTGAAGGGAGGAGACTAGCGGGATCTGCGCTAGGCAATGAGCAGTTCTTC.

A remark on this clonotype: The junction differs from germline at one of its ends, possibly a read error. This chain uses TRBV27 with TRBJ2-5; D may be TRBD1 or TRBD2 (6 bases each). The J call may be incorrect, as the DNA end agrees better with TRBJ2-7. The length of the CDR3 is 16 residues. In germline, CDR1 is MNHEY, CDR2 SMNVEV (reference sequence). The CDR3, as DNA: TGTGCCAGCAGCTTATCTTCGGGGGCCCCGGGGATCGAGCAGTACTTC. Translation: CASSLSSGAPGIEQYF.

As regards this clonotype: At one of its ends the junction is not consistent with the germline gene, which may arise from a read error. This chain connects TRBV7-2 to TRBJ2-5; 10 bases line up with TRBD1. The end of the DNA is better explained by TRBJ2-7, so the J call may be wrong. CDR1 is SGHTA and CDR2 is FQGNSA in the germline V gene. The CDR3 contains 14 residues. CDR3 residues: CVSSLVGTGVEQYF. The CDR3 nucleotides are TGTGTCAGCAGCTTAGTTGGGACAGGGGTCGAGCAGTACTTC.

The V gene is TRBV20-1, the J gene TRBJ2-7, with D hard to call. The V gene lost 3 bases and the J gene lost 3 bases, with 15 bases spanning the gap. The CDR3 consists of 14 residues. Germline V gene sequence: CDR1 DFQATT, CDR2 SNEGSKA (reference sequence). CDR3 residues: CSASSRNAIYEQYF. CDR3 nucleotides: TGCAGTGCTAGTTCGCGGAACGCCATCTACGAGCAGTACTTC.

CDR3 coding DNA: TGTGCCACCAGCAAACAACTGGGACCCCCGCAGAATGAGCAGTTCTTC. Protein sequence: CATSKQLGPPQNEQFF. The genes are TRBV15 and TRBJ2-1; D possibly matches TRBD1 or TRBD2 (5 bases each). This CDR3 has 16 residues. V was clipped by 4 bases and J by 7 bases, with 20 bases between them. Looked up from germline, CDR1 is LNHNV and CDR2 is YYDKDF (reference sequence).

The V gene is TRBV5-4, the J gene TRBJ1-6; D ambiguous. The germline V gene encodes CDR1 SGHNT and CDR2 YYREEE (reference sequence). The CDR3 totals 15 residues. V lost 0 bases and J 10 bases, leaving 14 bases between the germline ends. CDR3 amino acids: CASSLDSYSNSPLHF. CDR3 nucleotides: TGTGCCAGCAGCTTGGACAGTTATTCGAACTCACCCCTCCACTTT.

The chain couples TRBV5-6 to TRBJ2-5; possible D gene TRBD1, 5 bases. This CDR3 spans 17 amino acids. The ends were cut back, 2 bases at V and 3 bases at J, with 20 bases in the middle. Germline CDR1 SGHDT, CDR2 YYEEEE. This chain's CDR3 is CASSLSQLFDSEETQYF. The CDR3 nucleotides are TGTGCCAGCAGCTTATCCCAATTATTTGACAGTGAAGAGACCCAGTACTTC.

CDR3 region: CASSRASRNEQFF. The CDR3 bases are TGTGCCAGCAGTCGTGCTAGTCGGAATGAGCAGTTCTTC. J is TRBJ2-1 and V is TRBV28; D ambiguous. Trimming pared 5 bases from V and 7 bases from J, leaving 12 bases between. The CDR3 is made up of 13 amino acids. Germline V gene sequence: CDR1 MDHEN, CDR2 SYDVKM.

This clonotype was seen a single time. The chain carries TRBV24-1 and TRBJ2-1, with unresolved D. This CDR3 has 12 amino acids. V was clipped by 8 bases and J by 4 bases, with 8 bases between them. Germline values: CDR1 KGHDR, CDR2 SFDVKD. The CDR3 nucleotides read TGTGCCACCAAGGGCGGATACAATGAGCAGTTCTTC. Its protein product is CATKGGYNEQFF.

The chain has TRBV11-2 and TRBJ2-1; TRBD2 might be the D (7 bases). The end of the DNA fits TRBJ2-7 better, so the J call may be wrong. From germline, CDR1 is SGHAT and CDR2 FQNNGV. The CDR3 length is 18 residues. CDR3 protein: CASSLLLSGGSSYNEQYF. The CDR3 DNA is TGTGCCAGCAGCTTACTTCTTTCGGGGGGCAGCTCCTACAATGAGCAGTACTTC.

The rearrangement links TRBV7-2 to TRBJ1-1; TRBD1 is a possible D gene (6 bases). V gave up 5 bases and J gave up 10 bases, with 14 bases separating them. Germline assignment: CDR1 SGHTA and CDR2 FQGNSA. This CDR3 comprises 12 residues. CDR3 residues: CASSPQGLVAFF. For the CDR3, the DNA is TGTGCCAGCAGCCCACAGGGTTTAGTAGCTTTCTTT.

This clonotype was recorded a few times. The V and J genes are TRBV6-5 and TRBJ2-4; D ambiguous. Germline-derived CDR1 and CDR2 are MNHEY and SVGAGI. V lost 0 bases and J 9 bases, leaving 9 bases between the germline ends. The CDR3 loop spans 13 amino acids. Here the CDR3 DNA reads TGTGCCAGCAGTTACTCGTCCGTGGGCATTCAGTACTTC. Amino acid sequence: CASSYSSVGIQYF.

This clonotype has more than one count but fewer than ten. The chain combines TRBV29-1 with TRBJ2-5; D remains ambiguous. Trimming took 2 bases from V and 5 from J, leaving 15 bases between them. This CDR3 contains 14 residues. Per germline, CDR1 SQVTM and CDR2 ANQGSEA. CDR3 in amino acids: CSVEKLLEGETQYF. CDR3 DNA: TGCAGCGTTGAAAAGTTGCTAGAAGGGGAGACCCAGTACTTC.